Listed here are 7 T cell receptor beta chains from one sample, sequenced in a study of blood T cell repertoires in COVID-19. Sequencing was performed with immunoSEQ multiplex PCR; in TCRdb, only in-frame clones are kept and a portion is missing. The sample lists some 350,000 clones; approximately 88% were seen once. The specimen sequenced was peripheral blood. These receptors were taken from a woman aged 30 to 39 with COVID-19, enrolled during active disease.

The chain is built from TRBV3-1 (or the pseudogene TRBV3-2) and TRBJ2-3; TRBD2 matches at 11 bases. Germline CDR1 is LGHDT and CDR2 is YNNKEL (reference sequence). This CDR3 is 16 amino acids long. V lost 2 bases, J lost 2 bases, and 3 bases stayed unmatched. The CDR3 protein is CASSQLAGGPTDTQYF. The CDR3 DNA sequence: TGTGCCAGCAGCCAACTAGCGGGGGGCCCCACAGATACGCAGTATTTT.

This sequence joins TRBV9 and TRBJ2-2, with TRBD2 as a possible D gene (6 bases). The V end lost 2 bases, the J end lost 2 bases, and 13 bases lay between the germline ends. The CDR3 is 16 residues long. Germline V CDR1 and CDR2: SGDLS, YYNGEE. The CDR3 DNA reads as TGTGCCAGCAGCGTGTATAGCGGACCTAACACCGGGGAGCTGTTTTTT. The encoded protein is CASSVYSGPNTGELFF. Full variable domain (rest looked up from reference TRBV9 and TRBJ2-2): DSGVTQTPKHLITATGQRVTLRCSPRSGDLSVYWYQQSLDQGLQFLIQYYNGEERAKGNILERFSAQQFPDLHSELNLSSLELGDSALYFCASSVYSGPNTGELFFGEGSRLTVL.

This clone was seen more than once but under ten times. The CDR3 DNA follows: TGTGCCAGTAGTACACGGGACAGGGGGCATCAGCCCCAGCATTTT. It translates to CASSTRDRGHQPQHF. V is TRBV19 and J is TRBJ1-5, with 12 bases matching TRBD1. CDR1 is LNHDA and CDR2 is SQIVND in the germline V gene (reference sequence). V was clipped by 4 bases and J by 5 bases; unmatched bases: 3. The CDR3 is 15 amino acids.

The chain links TRBV18 to TRBJ1-2, with D hard to call. Germline loops: CDR1 KGHSH, CDR2 LQKENI. This CDR3 contains 14 residues. Trimming cost V 1 base and J 4 bases, with 10 bases left between them. The CDR3 nucleotides are TGTGCCAGCTCACCACGGGAGGGCGGCTATGGCTACACCTTC. It codes for CASSPREGGYGYTF.

In the case of this clone: This sample includes further DNA sequences coding for the same CDR3. The chain uses TRBV5-4 and TRBJ2-7; 16 bases are a match to TRBD2. Germline V CDR1 and CDR2: SGHNT, YYREEE (reference sequence). The CDR3 covers 17 residues. The CDR3 reads CASSPGLAGGLVGEQYV. The CDR3 DNA reads as TGTGCCAGCAGCCCGGGACTAGCGGGAGGGCTGGTTGGCGAGCAGTATGTC.

The V call is TRBV10-3, the J call TRBJ2-1; 14 bases line up with TRBD2. The CDR3 is 21 residues long. J was trimmed by 0 bases and V by 6 bases; bases with no gene match: 16. The germline V gene has CDR1 ENHRY and CDR2 SYGVKD. The CDR3 sequence: CAISSGLAGGRSPSSYNEQFF. The CDR3 nucleotides read TGTGCCATCAGCTCCGGACTAGCGGGAGGACGAAGCCCAAGCTCCTACAATGAGCAGTTCTTC.

The V call is TRBV4-1, the J call TRBJ1-2, with 10 nucleotides matching TRBD1. V was pared by 9 bases and J by 3 bases, with 13 bases of the junction left unmatched. Looked up from germline, CDR1 is MGHRA and CDR2 is YSYEKL. CDR3 length: 16 residues. The CDR3 coding sequence is TGCGCCAGTCAGCCGGGACAGGGGATTGAGGACTATGGCTACACCTTC. This codes for CASQPGQGIEDYGYTF.